The next 29 T cell receptor beta chains were all read from a single sample in a study of beta chain features in type 1 diabetes. Expressed TCRB transcripts were sequenced because the entire RNA isolate underwent reverse transcription. Profiling relied on immunoSEQ multiplex PCR, and the TCRdb table lists in-frame clones only, not all of them. The sample includes about 15,000 clones, 40% to 45% of them seen just once. What was sequenced was stem cell memory CD4+ T cells from blood. These TCRs come from a woman aged 40 to 50 in good health.

The genes are TRBV7-9 and TRBJ2-7, with a possible D match to TRBD1 (6 bases). The CDR3 runs to 14 residues. In germline, CDR1 is SEHNR, CDR2 FQNEAQ (reference sequence). The V and J ends lost 3 bases and 3 bases respectively, with 12 bases between them. The CDR3: CASSLAGDNYEQYF. CDR3 DNA: TGTGCCAGCAGCTTGGCCGGGGACAACTACGAGCAGTACTTC.

V gene TRBV5-4 combines with J gene TRBJ2-2; D gene unclear. Germline lookup yields CDR1 SGHNT and CDR2 YYREEE (reference sequence). The CDR3 spans 15 residues. V was cut by 0 bases and J by 6 bases, with 12 bases left in between. The CDR3 here is CASSLGPADSGELFF. CDR3 DNA: TGTGCCAGCAGCTTGGGCCCGGCAGACTCCGGGGAGCTGTTTTTT.

V usage is TRBV5-1 and J usage is TRBJ2-5; TRBD1 matches 7 bases. The CDR3 covers 14 residues. In germline, CDR1 is SGHRS, CDR2 YFSETQ. The trim removed 3 bases at V and 4 bases at J, leaving 6 bases unmatched. The CDR3 here is CASSSTGTVETQYF. The CDR3 DNA reads TGCGCCAGCAGCTCAACCGGGACAGTAGAGACCCAGTACTTC.

This clone has only a few counts. The V and J genes are TRBV5-4 and TRBJ2-5; 11 bases fit TRBD1. V shed 4 bases and J 5 bases; nucleotides not matched to a gene: 7. Germline CDR1 reads SGHNT; CDR2 reads YYREEE (reference sequence). CDR3 size: 15 residues. The CDR3 region has the DNA TGTGCCAGCAGCGCCGGACAGGGGGCTGGGGAGACCCAGTACTTC. It specifies CASSAGQGAGETQYF.

The chain couples TRBV19 to TRBJ2-3; 13 bases are shared with TRBD2. Germline V gene sequence: CDR1 LNHDA, CDR2 SQIVND (reference sequence). This CDR3 is built from 16 residues. V lost 4 bases and J lost 6; bases outside the gene matches: 7. Here the CDR3 DNA reads TGTGCCAGTAGTAGGGGACTAGCGGGGCCGTTTGATACGCAGTATTTT. It yields the protein CASSRGLAGPFDTQYF.

This chain links TRBV5-1 with TRBJ1-1; D gene uncertain. The V end was cut by 0 bases, the J end by 2 bases, with 11 bases between. In germline, CDR1 is SGHRS, CDR2 YFSETQ. The CDR3 has 15 amino acids. CDR3 sequence reads: CASSLVSGINTEAFF. The CDR3, as DNA: TGCGCCAGCAGCTTGGTGAGCGGGATCAACACTGAAGCTTTCTTT. The full variable domain, with the rest looked up from reference TRBV5-1 and TRBJ1-1, is KAGVTQTPRYLIKTRGQQVTLSCSPISGHRSVSWYQQTPGQGLQFLFEYFSETQRNKGNFPGRFSGRQFSNSRSEMNVSTLELGDSALYLCASSLVSGINTEAFFGQGTRLTVV.

The V call is TRBV18, the J call TRBJ1-2; D remains unclear. Germline assignment: CDR1 KGHSH and CDR2 LQKENI. The ends were cut back, 3 bases at V and 8 bases at J, with 16 bases in the middle. This CDR3 has 14 residues. The CDR3 loop reads CASSPTPGPEGYTF. CDR3 nucleotides: TGTGCCAGCTCACCGACCCCTGGGCCCGAGGGCTACACCTTC.

The rearrangement joins TRBV4-2 to TRBJ1-1, with D possibly TRBD1 on 5 matching bases. This CDR3 comprises 13 residues. V lost 4 bases and J 1 base, leaving 7 bases between the germline ends. Germline CDR1 is LGHNA and CDR2 is YNFKEQ. CDR3 bases: TGTGCCAGCAGCCTAGGACAGAACACTGAAGCTTTCTTT. Translation: CASSLGQNTEAFF.

The chain combines TRBV7-2 with TRBJ1-6; TRBD1 matches 8 bases. This CDR3 spans 16 amino acids. Germline CDR1 is SGHTA and CDR2 is FQGNSA. J was trimmed by 7 bases and V by 5 bases; bases with no gene match: 10. CDR3: CASSRFRTGNNSPLHF. The CDR3 nucleotides are TGTGCCAGCAGCCGCTTTAGGACAGGGAACAATTCACCCCTCCACTTT.

The chain joins TRBV23-1 to TRBJ2-1, with 11 bases fitting TRBD2. TRBV23-1 is an open reading frame whose function is uncertain. The CDR3 has 18 amino acids. The V gene end was trimmed by 3 bases and the J gene end by 2 bases; junction bases not matched to a gene: 9. The CDR3 region has the DNA TGCGCCAGCAGTCATGGGACTAGCGGATGTGTGGCCTACAATGAGCAGTTCTTC. This codes for CASSHGTSGCVAYNEQFF.

V usage is TRBV5-1 and J usage is TRBJ2-3; 9 bases are shared with TRBD1. The length of the CDR3 is 14 residues. In germline, CDR1 is SGHRS, CDR2 YFSETQ. V shed 3 bases and J 2 bases; nucleotides not matched to a gene: 1. CDR3 bases: TGCGCCAGCAGCTCACAGGGGGCCACAGATACGCAGTATTTT. Translated: CASSSQGATDTQYF.

This clone was detected only a few times. This sequence joins TRBV11-2 and TRBJ1-5; TRBD1 matches at 8 bases. The CDR3 runs to 16 residues. Germline values: CDR1 SGHAT, CDR2 FQNNGV. With V trimmed by 1 base and J by 6 bases, 8 bases remained unmatched. CDR3: CASSLGTGGMGQPQHF. CDR3 in DNA: TGTGCCAGCAGCTTAGGTACAGGGGGTATGGGTCAGCCCCAGCATTTT.

The chain uses TRBV10-3 and TRBJ1-2, with 7 bases lining up with TRBD1. After removal of 5 bases from V and 1 base from J, the junction contained 7 bases not matched to a gene. The CDR3 spans 15 residues. Per germline, CDR1 ENHRY and CDR2 SYGVKD. CDR3 bases: TGTGCCATCAGTTTGGGACAGAGCGTTAACTATGGCTACACCTTC. Amino acids: CAISLGQSVNYGYTF.

The chain is built from TRBV29-1 and TRBJ1-2, with D tentatively TRBD1 (5 bases). V lost 4 bases and J lost 4, with 16 bases in between. This CDR3 region has 14 residues. Germline loops: CDR1 SQVTM, CDR2 ANQGSEA. CDR3 loop: CSVAQDTESYGYTF. The DNA of the CDR3 is TGCAGCGTTGCCCAGGACACCGAAAGCTATGGCTACACCTTC.

This clone has just a few counts. V is TRBV2 and J is TRBJ2-3; a weak D match, TRBD1 (5 bases). Germline CDR1 is SNHLY and CDR2 is FYNNEI. This CDR3 is built from 14 residues. V dropped 1 base and J dropped 3 bases, with 8 bases sitting between them. Here the CDR3 reads CASSEGTPTDTQYF. Written as DNA, the CDR3 is TGTGCCAGCAGTGAAGGGACACCTACAGATACGCAGTATTTT.

On this clone itself: An end of the junction does not agree with germline; a read error may underlie this. This chain joins TRBV9 and TRBJ1-1; D is ambiguous. In germline, CDR1 is SGDLS, CDR2 YYNGEE. The CDR3 consists of 13 residues. This CDR3 reads CANSPGLDTEAFF. CDR3 coding DNA: TGTGCCAACAGCCCAGGCCTTGACACTGAAGCTTTCTTT.

This clone was seen only a few times. J is TRBJ2-7 and V is TRBV28; a weak D match, TRBD1 (6 bases). The length of the CDR3 is 15 residues. V lost 4 bases, J lost 2 bases, and 15 bases lay in between. CDR1 is MDHEN and CDR2 is SYDVKM in the germline V gene. The CDR3 loop is CASSYAGTRTYEQYF. As DNA, the CDR3 is TGTGCCAGCAGTTATGCCGGGACACGAACCTACGAGCAGTACTTC. Variable domain in full (rest from reference TRBV28 and TRBJ2-7): DVKVTQSSRYLVKRTGEKVFLECVQDMDHENMFWYRQDPGLGLRLIYFSYDVKMKEKGDIPEGYSVSREKKERFSLILESASTNQTSMYLCASSYAGTRTYEQYFGPGTRLTVT.

The chain joins TRBV10-1 to TRBJ1-1; D is undetermined. Trimming removed 1 base from V and 1 base from J, with 4 bases in between. CDR3 length: 13 residues. Germline CDR1 is WNHNN and CDR2 is SYGVQD (reference sequence). In DNA form, the CDR3 reads TGCGCCAGCAGTGAGTTCGGGAACACTGAAGCTTTCTTT. Its translation is CASSEFGNTEAFF.

J is TRBJ2-7 and V is TRBV10-2; 7 positions agree with TRBD1. The CDR3 runs to 15 residues. CDR1 WSHSY and CDR2 SAAADI come from the germline V gene. V lost 2 bases to trimming and J lost 1 base; unmatched junction nucleotides: 5. The DNA for the CDR3 is TGCGCCAGCAGTGAGGCGACAGGGTATTCCTACGAGCAGTACTTC. Residues: CASSEATGYSYEQYF.

V gene TRBV6-1 combines with J gene TRBJ2-3, with D unclear. Germline assignment: CDR1 MNHNS and CDR2 SASEGT. V was trimmed by 2 bases and J by 6 bases, leaving 18 bases between them. The CDR3 totals 16 residues. CDR3 DNA: TGTGCCAGCAGTGAATTCCAGGCCCTGAATATGGATACGCAGTATTTT. Its translation: CASSEFQALNMDTQYF.

J is TRBJ2-2 and V is TRBV5-6; D might be TRBD2 (5 bases). Germline lookup yields CDR1 SGHDT and CDR2 YYEEEE. The V and J ends lost 0 bases and 0 bases respectively, with 9 bases between them. The CDR3 totals 16 residues. The CDR3 nucleotides are TGTGCCAGCAGCTTGGACAGAGGGACGAACACCGGGGAGCTGTTTTTT. Translation: CASSLDRGTNTGELFF. Together with reference TRBV5-6 and TRBJ2-2, the CDR3 gives the full variable domain: DAGVTQSPTHLIKTRGQQVTLRCSPKSGHDTVSWYQQALGQGPQFIFQYYEEEERQRGNFPDRFSGHQFPNYSSELNVNALLLGDSALYLCASSLDRGTNTGELFFGEGSRLTVL.

This chain connects TRBV6-6 to TRBJ2-6, with TRBD1 as a possible D gene (5 bases). Trimming stripped 7 bases from V and 0 bases from J, with 10 bases between. The CDR3 loop spans 15 amino acids. In germline, CDR1 is MNHNY, CDR2 SVGAGI (reference sequence). CDR3 in amino acids: CASTPGHSGANVLTF. For the CDR3, the DNA is TGTGCCAGCACCCCAGGACACTCTGGGGCCAACGTCCTGACTTTC.

This chain joins TRBV19 and TRBJ1-4; weak D call: TRBD1 (6 bases). This CDR3 has 14 amino acids. In germline, CDR1 is LNHDA, CDR2 SQIVND (reference sequence). The V gene lost 7 bases and the J gene lost 8 bases, with 17 bases spanning the gap. CDR3 sequence (DNA): TGTGCCAGTAACTTCCAGGGGCAAGGGGAAAAACTGTTTTTT. Translated, it gives CASNFQGQGEKLFF.

The chain recombines TRBV6-1 with TRBJ1-6, with 11 bases aligning to TRBD1. This CDR3 region has 14 residues. The V segment lost 5 bases and the J segment 13 bases; nucleotides outside the gene matches: 7. Germline CDR1 and CDR2: MNHNS and SASEGT. The CDR3 region has the DNA TGTGCCAGCAGTCTTGGACAGGGGGCGAGTCCCCTCCACTTT. It encodes CASSLGQGASPLHF.

This clone has a handful of counts. One end of the junction is discordant with germline, which a read error may explain. The chain employs TRBV6-5 and TRBJ2-7; D unresolved. This CDR3 is 13 amino acids long. Germline V gene data show CDR1 as MNHEY and CDR2 as SVGAGI. The CDR3 region has the DNA TGTGCCAGCACCAGCTCAACAACCTCTCCGAGGAACTTC. Its protein product is CASTSSTTSPRNF.

In this sample, this clone turned up a few times. The J gene is TRBJ2-1, the V gene TRBV18, with 7 bases fitting TRBD2. Germline CDR1 reads KGHSH; CDR2 reads LQKENI. Trimming took 3 bases from V and 6 from J; bases not matched to a gene: 8. This CDR3 has 15 residues. The CDR3 DNA follows: TGTGCCAGCTCACCCCTGGGTGGGGGGGGCAATGAGCAGTTCTTC. It yields the protein CASSPLGGGGNEQFF. Looking up the rest from reference TRBV18 and TRBJ2-1 gives the full variable domain: NAGVMQNPRHLVRRRGQEARLRCSPMKGHSHVYWYRQLPEEGLKFMVYLQKENIIDESGMPKERFSAEFPKEGPSILRIQQVVRGDSAAYFCASSPLGGGGNEQFFGPGTRLTVL.

The V call is TRBV5-4, the J call TRBJ2-2; 7 positions match TRBD2. The junction had 5 bases not matched to a gene; V was cut back by 4 bases and J by 5 bases. Germline V CDR1 and CDR2: SGHNT, YYREEE (reference sequence). The CDR3 has 14 amino acids. In nucleotides, the CDR3 is TGTGCCAGCAGCCGGGGACTACAGACCGGGGAGCTGTTTTTT. It codes for CASSRGLQTGELFF. Combining the CDR3 with reference TRBV5-4 and TRBJ2-2 gives the whole variable domain ETGVTQSPTHLIKTRGQQVTLRCSSQSGHNTVSWYQQALGQGPQFIFQYYREEENGRGNFPPRFSGLQFPNYSSELNVNALELDDSALYLCASSRGLQTGELFFGEGSRLTVL.

This clone has a handful of counts. J is TRBJ2-1 and V is TRBV18, with TRBD2 matching over 8 bases. This CDR3 is built from 14 residues. Losses at the gene ends were 0 bases for V and 6 bases for J; bases not matched to a gene: 1. Looked up from germline, CDR1 is KGHSH and CDR2 is LQKENI. The CDR3 DNA sequence: TGTGCCAGCTCACCACCGACTAGCGCCAATGAGCAGTTCTTC. Protein sequence: CASSPPTSANEQFF.

The rearrangement links TRBV7-9 to TRBJ1-5; D uncertain. The germline gives CDR1 SEHNR, CDR2 FQNEAQ (reference sequence). The V end lost 0 bases, the J end lost 0 bases, and 3 bases lay between the germline ends. The CDR3 extends over 14 amino acids. CDR3: CASSLANSNQPQHF. The CDR3, as DNA: TGTGCCAGCAGCTTAGCCAATAGCAATCAGCCCCAGCATTTT.